This T cell receptor (beta chain) was recorded in a study of blood T cells in healthy people across ages. Together with a sample-barcoded 5' primer, a J-beta primer mix was included in a second PCR lasting roughly 6 to 12 cycles. TCRdb reanalysed the 5' RACE reads using MiXCR and keeps one entry per CDR3 protein. The data hold about a million distinct CDR3 sequences, with about two fifths observed a single time. CDR3 size: 18 residues. From germline, CDR1 is MGHRA and CDR2 YSYEKL. V gave up 7 bases and J gave up 2 bases; unmatched junction bases: 18. This clonotype came up a few times. The receptor was derived from a man between 18 and 35 years old in good health. The sequencing input was blood. The chain is built from TRBV4-1 and TRBJ1-2; 8 bases fit TRBD1. Here the CDR3 DNA reads TGCGCCAGCACCCTGCCCCCTGTCAGGGGGCCCTCGAACTATGGCTACACCTTC. It is translated as CASTLPPVRGPSNYGYTF.